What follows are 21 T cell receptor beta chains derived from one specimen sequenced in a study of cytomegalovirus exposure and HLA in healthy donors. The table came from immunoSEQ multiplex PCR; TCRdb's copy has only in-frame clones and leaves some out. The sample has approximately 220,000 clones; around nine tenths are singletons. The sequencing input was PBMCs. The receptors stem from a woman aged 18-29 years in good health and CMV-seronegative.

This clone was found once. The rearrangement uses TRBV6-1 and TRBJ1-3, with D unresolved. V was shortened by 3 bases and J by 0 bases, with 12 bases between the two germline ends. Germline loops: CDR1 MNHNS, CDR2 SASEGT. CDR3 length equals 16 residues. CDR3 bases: TGTGCCAGCAGTGACTTGAGGCAGCACTCTGGAAACACCATATATTTT. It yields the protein CASSDLRQHSGNTIYF.

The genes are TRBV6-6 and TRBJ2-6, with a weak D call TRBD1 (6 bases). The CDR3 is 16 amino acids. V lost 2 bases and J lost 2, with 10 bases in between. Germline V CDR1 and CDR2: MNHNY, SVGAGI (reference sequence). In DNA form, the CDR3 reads TGTGCCAGCAGTTACACACAGGGCCCTGGGGCCAACGTCCTGACTTTC. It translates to CASSYTQGPGANVLTF.

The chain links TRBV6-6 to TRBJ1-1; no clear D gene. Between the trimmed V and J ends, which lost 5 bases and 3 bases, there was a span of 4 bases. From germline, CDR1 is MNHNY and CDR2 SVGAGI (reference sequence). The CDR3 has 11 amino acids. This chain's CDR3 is CASSQDTEAFF. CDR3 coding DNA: TGTGCCAGCAGTCAGGACACTGAAGCTTTCTTT.

CDR3 region: CASSPTGVGITEAFF. The CDR3 coding sequence is TGTGCCAGCAGTCCCACAGGGGTCGGAATCACTGAAGCTTTCTTT. The V and J genes are TRBV6-6 and TRBJ1-1, with 7 bases fitting TRBD1. The CDR3 consists of 15 residues. V lost 5 bases, J lost 4 bases, and 10 bases stayed unmatched. Germline V gene sequence: CDR1 MNHNY, CDR2 SVGAGI (reference sequence).

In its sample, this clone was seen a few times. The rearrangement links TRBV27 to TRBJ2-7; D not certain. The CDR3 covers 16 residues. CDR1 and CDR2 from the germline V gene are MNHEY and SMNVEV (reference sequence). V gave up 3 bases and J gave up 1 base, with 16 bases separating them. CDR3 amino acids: CASSLLTGVGSYEQYF. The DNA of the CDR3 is TGTGCCAGCAGTTTGCTGACCGGAGTCGGGTCCTACGAGCAGTACTTC.

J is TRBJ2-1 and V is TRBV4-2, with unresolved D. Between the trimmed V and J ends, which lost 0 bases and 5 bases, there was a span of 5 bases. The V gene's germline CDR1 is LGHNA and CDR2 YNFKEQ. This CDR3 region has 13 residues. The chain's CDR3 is CASSQDRDNEQFF. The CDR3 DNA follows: TGTGCCAGCAGCCAAGATCGGGACAATGAGCAGTTCTTC.

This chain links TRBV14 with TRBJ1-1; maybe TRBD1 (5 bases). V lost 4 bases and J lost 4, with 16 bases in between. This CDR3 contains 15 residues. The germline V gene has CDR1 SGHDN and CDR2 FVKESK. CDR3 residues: CASSLRTPVFTEAFF. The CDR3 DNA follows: TGTGCCAGCAGCCTAAGGACACCGGTGTTCACTGAAGCTTTCTTT.

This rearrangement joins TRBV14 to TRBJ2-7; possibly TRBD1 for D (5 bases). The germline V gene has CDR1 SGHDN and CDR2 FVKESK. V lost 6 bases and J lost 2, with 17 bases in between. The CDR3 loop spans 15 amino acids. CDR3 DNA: TGTGCCAGCAGTATCCTCCTGGACAAGCCCTACGAGCAGTACTTC. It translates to CASSILLDKPYEQYF.

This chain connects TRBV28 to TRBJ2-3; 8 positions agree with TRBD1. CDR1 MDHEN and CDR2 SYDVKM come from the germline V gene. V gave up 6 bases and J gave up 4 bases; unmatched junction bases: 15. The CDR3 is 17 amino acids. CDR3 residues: CASRRKRTGNFADTQYF. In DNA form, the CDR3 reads TGTGCCAGCAGAAGAAAACGGACAGGGAATTTTGCAGATACGCAGTATTTT.

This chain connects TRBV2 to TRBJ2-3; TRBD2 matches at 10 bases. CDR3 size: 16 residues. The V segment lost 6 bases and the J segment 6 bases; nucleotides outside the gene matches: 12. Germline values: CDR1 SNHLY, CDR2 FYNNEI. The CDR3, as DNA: TGTGCCAGCAGGGGCCTAGCGGGAGCGGTTTGGGATACGCAGTATTTT. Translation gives CASRGLAGAVWDTQYF.

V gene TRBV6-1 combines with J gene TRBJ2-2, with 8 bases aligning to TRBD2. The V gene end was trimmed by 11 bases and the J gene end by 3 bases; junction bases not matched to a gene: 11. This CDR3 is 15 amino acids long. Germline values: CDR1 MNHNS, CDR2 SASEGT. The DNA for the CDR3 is TGTGCCCAAAAGGGACGGGGGGGAGACACCGGGGAGCTGTTTTTT. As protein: CAQKGRGGDTGELFF.

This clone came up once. CDR3 region: CSVRDRPYGYTF. The CDR3 coding sequence is TGCAGCGTCAGGGACAGACCCTATGGCTACACCTTC. V and J are TRBV29-1 and TRBJ1-2, with 7 bases matching TRBD1. The CDR3 has 12 amino acids. V lost 6 bases and J lost 4; bases outside the gene matches: 5. CDR1 and CDR2 from the germline V gene are SQVTM and ANQGSEA.

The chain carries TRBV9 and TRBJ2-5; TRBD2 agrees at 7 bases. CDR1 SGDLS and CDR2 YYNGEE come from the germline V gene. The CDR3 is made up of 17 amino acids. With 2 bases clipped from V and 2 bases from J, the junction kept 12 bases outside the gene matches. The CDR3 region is CASSVDLPGGVQETQYF. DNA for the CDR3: TGTGCCAGCAGCGTGGACCTTCCGGGAGGTGTGCAAGAGACCCAGTACTTC. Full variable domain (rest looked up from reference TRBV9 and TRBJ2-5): DSGVTQTPKHLITATGQRVTLRCSPRSGDLSVYWYQQSLDQGLQFLIQYYNGEERAKGNILERFSAQQFPDLHSELNLSSLELGDSALYFCASSVDLPGGVQETQYFGPGTRLLVL.

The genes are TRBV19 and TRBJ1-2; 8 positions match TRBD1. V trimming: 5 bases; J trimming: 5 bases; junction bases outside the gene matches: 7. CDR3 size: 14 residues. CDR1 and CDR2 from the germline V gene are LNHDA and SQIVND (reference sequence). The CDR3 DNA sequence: TGTGCCAGTAGTGTCCAGGGGGCTGTATATGGCTACACCTTC. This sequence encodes CASSVQGAVYGYTF.

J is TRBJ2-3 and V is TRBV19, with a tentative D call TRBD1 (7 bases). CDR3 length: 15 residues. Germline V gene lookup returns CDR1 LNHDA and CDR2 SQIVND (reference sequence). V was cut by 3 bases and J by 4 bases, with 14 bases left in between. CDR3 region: CASSIGGGWADTQYF. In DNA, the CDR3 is TGTGCCAGTAGTATTGGAGGGGGCTGGGCAGATACGCAGTATTTT.

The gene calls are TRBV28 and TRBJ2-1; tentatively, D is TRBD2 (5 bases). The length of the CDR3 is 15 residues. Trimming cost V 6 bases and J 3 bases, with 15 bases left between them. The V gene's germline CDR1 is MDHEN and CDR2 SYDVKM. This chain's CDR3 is CASSRSLGSYNEQFF. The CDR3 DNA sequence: TGTGCCAGCAGCCGGAGCTTAGGGAGCTACAATGAGCAGTTCTTC.

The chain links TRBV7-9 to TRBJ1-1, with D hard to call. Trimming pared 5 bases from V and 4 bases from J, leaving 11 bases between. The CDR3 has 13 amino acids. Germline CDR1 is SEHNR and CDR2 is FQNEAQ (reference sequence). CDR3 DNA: TGTGCCAGCAGCCGAGGGAGGGTCACTGAAGCTTTCTTT. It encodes CASSRGRVTEAFF.

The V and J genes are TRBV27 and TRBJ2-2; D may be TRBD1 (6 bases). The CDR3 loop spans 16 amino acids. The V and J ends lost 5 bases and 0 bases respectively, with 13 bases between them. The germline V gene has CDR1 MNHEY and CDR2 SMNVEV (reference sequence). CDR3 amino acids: CASSPRQAPNTGELFF. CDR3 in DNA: TGTGCCAGCAGTCCTCGACAGGCCCCGAACACCGGGGAGCTGTTTTTT.

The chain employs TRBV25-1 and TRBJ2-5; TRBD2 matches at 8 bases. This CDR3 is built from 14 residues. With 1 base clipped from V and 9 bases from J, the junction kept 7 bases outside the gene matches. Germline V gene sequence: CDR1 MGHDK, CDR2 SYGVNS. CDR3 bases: TGTGCCAGCAGTGAATCCAGCGGGAGTATAGCCCAGTACTTC. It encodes CASSESSGSIAQYF.

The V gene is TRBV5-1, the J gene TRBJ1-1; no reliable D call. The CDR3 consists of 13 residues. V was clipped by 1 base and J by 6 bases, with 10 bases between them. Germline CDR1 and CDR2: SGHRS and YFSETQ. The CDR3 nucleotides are TGCGCCAGCAGCTTGACCGCGCCCGCTGAAGCTTTCTTT. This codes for CASSLTAPAEAFF.

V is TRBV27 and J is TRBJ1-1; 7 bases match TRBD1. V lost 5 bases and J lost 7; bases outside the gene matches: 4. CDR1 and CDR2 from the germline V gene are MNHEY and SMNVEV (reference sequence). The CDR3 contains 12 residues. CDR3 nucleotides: TGTGCCAGCAGTAGACAGGGCAATGAAGCTTTCTTT. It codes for CASSRQGNEAFF.